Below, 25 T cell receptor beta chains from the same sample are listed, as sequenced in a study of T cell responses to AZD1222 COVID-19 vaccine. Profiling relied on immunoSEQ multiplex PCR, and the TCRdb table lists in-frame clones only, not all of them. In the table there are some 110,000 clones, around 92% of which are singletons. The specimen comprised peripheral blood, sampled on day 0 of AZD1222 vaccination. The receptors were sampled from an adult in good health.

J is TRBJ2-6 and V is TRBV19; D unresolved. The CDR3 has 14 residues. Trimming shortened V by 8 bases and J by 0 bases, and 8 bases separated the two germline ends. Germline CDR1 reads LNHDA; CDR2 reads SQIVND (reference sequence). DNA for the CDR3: TGTGCCAGTGAATATACCTCTGGGGCCAACGTCCTGACTTTC. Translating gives CASEYTSGANVLTF.

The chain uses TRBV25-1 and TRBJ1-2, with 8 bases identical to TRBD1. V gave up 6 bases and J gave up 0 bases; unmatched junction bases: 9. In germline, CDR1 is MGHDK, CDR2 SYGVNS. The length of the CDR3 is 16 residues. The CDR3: CASRGGTGVSNYGYTF. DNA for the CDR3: TGTGCCAGCAGGGGGGGGACAGGCGTTTCTAACTATGGCTACACCTTC.

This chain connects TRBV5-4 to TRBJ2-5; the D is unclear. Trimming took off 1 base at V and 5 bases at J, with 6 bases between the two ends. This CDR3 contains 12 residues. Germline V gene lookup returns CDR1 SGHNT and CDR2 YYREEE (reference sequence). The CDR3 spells CASSLRAETQYF. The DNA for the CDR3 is TGTGCCAGCAGCTTGAGGGCCGAGACCCAGTACTTC. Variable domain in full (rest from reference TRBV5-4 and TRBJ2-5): ETGVTQSPTHLIKTRGQQVTLRCSSQSGHNTVSWYQQALGQGPQFIFQYYREEENGRGNFPPRFSGLQFPNYSSELNVNALELDDSALYLCASSLRAETQYFGPGTRLLVL.

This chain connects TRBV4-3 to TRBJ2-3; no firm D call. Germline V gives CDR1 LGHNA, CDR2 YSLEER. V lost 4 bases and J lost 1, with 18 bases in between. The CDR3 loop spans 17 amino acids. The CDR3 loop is CASSPGHNIAGTDTQYF. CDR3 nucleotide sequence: TGCGCCAGCAGCCCTGGGCATAACATTGCGGGCACAGATACGCAGTATTTT.

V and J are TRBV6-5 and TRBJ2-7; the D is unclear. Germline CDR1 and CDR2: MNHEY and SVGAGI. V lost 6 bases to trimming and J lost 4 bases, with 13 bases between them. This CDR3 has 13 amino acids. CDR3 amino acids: CASRLSIMYEQYF. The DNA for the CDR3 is TGTGCCAGCAGACTTTCTATCATGTACGAGCAGTACTTC.

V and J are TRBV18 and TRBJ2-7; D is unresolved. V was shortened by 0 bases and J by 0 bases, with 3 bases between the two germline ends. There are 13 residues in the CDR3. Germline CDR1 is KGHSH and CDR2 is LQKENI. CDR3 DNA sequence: TGTGCCAGCTCACCACCCGACTCCTACGAGCAGTACTTC. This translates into CASSPPDSYEQYF.

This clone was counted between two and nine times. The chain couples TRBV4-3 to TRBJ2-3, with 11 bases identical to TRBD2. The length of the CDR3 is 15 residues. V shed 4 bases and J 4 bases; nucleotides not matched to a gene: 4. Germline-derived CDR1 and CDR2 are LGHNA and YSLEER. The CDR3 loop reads CASSPTSGGADTQYF. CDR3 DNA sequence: TGCGCCAGCAGCCCAACTAGCGGGGGAGCAGATACGCAGTATTTT.

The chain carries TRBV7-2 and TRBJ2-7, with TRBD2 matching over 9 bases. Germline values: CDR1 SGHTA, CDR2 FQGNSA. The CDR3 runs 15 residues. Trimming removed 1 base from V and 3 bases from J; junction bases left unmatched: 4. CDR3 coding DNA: TGTGCCAGCAGCTTAGGTTTTAGCGGGGGCTACGAGCAGTACTTC. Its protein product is CASSLGFSGGYEQYF.

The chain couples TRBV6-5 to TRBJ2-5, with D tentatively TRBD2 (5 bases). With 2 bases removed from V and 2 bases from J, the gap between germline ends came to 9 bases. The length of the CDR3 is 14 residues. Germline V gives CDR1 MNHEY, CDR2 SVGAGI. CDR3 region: CASSYDGIQETQYF. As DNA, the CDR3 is TGTGCCAGCAGTTACGACGGGATACAAGAGACCCAGTACTTC.

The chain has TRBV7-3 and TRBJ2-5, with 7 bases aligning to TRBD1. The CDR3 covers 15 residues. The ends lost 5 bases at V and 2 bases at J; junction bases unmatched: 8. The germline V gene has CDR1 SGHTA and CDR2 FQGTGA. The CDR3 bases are TGTGCCAGCAGCCCAACCCCGGGACAGCAAGAGACCCAGTACTTC. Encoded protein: CASSPTPGQQETQYF. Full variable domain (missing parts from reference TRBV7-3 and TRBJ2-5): GAGVSQTPSNKVTEKGKYVELRCDPISGHTALYWYRQSLGQGPEFLIYFQGTGAADDSGLPNDRFFAVRPEGSVSTLKIQRTERGDSAVYLCASSPTPGQQETQYFGPGTRLLVL.

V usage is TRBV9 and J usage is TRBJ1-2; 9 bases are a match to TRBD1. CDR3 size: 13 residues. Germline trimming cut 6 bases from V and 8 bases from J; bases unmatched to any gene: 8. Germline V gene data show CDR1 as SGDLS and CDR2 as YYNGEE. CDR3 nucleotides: TGTGCCAGCACCATGGGACAGGGATTAGGCTACACCTTC. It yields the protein CASTMGQGLGYTF.

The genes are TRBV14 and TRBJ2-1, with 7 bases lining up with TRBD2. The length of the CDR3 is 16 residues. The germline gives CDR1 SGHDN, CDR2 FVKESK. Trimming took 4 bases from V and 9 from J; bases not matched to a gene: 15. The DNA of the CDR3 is TGTGCCAGCAGCCGCCTACTAGCGTTGGGGTCCGGTGAGCAGTTCTTC. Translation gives CASSRLLALGSGEQFF.

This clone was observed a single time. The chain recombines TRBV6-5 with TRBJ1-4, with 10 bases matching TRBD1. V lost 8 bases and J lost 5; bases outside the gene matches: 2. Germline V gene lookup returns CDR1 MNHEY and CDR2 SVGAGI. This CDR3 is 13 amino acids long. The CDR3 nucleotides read TGTGCCAGCCGGGACAGGGGAAATGAAAAACTGTTTTTT. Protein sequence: CASRDRGNEKLFF.

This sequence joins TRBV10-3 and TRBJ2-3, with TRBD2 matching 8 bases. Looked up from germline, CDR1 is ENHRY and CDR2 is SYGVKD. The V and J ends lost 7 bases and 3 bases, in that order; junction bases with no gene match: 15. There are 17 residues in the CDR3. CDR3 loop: CAINKEREPPRTDTQYF. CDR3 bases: TGTGCCATCAACAAGGAGCGGGAGCCCCCCCGAACAGATACGCAGTATTTT.

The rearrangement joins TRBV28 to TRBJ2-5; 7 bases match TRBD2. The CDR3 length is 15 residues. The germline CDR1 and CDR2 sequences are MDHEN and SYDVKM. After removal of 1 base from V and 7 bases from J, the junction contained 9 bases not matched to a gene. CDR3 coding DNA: TGTGCCAGCAGTTTATTTGGCGGGGGTGTGGTGACCCAGTACTTC. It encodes CASSLFGGGVVTQYF.

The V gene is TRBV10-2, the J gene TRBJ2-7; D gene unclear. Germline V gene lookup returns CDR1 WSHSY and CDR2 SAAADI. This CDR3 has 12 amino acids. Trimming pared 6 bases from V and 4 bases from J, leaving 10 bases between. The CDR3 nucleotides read TGCGCCAGCAGCGAGACACGTTACGAGCAGTACTTC. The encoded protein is CASSETRYEQYF.

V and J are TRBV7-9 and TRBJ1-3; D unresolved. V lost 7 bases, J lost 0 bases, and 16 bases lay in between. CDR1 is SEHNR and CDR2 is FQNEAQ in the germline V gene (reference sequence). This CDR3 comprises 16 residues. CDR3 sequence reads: CASTRALTTSGNTIYF. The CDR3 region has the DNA TGTGCCAGCACTCGCGCACTGACCACCTCTGGAAACACCATATATTTT.

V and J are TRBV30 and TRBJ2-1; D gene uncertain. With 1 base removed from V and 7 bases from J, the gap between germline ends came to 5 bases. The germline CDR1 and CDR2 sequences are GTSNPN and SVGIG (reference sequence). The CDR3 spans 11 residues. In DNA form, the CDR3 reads TGTGCCTGGAGTGAATGGAATGAGCAGTTCTTC. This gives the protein CAWSEWNEQFF.

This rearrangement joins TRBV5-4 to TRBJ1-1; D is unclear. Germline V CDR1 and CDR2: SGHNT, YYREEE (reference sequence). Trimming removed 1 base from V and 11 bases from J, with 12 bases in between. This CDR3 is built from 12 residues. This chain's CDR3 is CASSLQGVEAFF. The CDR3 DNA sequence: TGTGCCAGCAGCTTGCAAGGTGTTGAGGCTTTCTTT. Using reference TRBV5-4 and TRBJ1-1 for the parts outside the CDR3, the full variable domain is ETGVTQSPTHLIKTRGQQVTLRCSSQSGHNTVSWYQQALGQGPQFIFQYYREEENGRGNFPPRFSGLQFPNYSSELNVNALELDDSALYLCASSLQGVEAFFGQGTRLTVV.

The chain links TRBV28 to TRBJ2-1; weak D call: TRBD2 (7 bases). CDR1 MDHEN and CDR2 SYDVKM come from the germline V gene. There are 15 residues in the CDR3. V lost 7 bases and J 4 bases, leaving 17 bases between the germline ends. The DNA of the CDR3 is TGTGCCAGCAATAAAGGGGGAGGGCCATACAATGAGCAGTTCTTC. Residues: CASNKGGGPYNEQFF.

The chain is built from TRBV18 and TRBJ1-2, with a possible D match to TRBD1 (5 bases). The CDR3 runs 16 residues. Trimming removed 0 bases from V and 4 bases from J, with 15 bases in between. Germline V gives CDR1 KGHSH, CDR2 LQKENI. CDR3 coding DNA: TGTGCCAGCTCACCACCGGGAGGGGAGGAGATCTATGGCTACACCTTC. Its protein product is CASSPPGGEEIYGYTF.

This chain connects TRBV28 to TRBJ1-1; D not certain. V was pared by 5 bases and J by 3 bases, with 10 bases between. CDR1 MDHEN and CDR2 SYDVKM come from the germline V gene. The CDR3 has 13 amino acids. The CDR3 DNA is TGTGCCAGCAGTATTTCCGGGGACACTGAAGCTTTCTTT. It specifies CASSISGDTEAFF.

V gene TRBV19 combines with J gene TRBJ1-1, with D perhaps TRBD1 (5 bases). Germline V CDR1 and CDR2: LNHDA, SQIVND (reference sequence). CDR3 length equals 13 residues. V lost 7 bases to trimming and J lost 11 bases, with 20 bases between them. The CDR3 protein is CASTRGRRSLAFF. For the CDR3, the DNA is TGTGCCAGTACTCGGGGGAGAAGGTCTCTTGCTTTCTTT.

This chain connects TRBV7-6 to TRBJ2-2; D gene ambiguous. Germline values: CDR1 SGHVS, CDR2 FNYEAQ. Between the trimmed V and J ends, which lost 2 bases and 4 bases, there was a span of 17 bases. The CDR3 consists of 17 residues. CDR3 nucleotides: TGTGCCAGCAGCTTACGAGTTGCAGGCGGCGGCACCGGGGAGCTGTTTTTT. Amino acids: CASSLRVAGGGTGELFF.

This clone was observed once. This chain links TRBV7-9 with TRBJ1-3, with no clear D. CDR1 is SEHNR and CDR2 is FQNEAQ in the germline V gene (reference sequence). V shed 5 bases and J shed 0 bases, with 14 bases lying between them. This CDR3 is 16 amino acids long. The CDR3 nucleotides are TGTGCCAGCAGCCTTACTGTCCGGCACTCTGGAAACACCATATATTTT. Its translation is CASSLTVRHSGNTIYF. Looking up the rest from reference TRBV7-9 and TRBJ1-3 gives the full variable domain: DTGVSQNPRHKITKRGQNVTFRCDPISEHNRLYWYRQTLGQGPEFLTYFQNEAQLEKSRLLSDRFSAERPKGSFSTLEIQRTEQGDSAMYLCASSLTVRHSGNTIYFGEGSWLTVV.